These 27 T cell receptor beta chains were all obtained from the same sample, sequenced in a study of blood T cells in healthy people across ages. Combining a sample-barcoded 5' primer with a J-beta primer mix, a second PCR ran for roughly 7 to 12 cycles. One entry per CDR3 protein, called by TCRdb with MiXCR from the 5' RACE reads. The sample lists roughly 800,000 distinct CDR3 sequences; over 45% were seen once. Sequencing was done on a sample of blood. The receptors come from a man aged 25-45 years in good health.

The rearrangement links TRBV4-3 to TRBJ2-3; no clear D. CDR1 and CDR2 (germline): LGHNA, YSLEER. The CDR3 extends over 16 amino acids. V lost 0 bases and J lost 2, with 12 bases in between. CDR3 sequence: CASSQDGVGATDTQYF. DNA for the CDR3: TGCGCCAGCAGCCAAGATGGCGTCGGCGCCACAGATACGCAGTATTTT.

The chain joins TRBV29-1 to TRBJ2-7, with D uncertain. Germline-derived CDR1 and CDR2 are SQVTM and ANQGSEA. Deletions cut 6 bases from V and 0 bases from J, with 15 bases between. This CDR3 comprises 14 residues. CDR3 amino acids: CSVTLNGISYEQYF. The CDR3 DNA sequence: TGCAGCGTGACCCTTAATGGGATCTCCTACGAGCAGTACTTC.

This chain links TRBV3-1 with TRBJ2-1, with a weak D call TRBD2 (6 bases). Germline V gives CDR1 LGHDT, CDR2 YNNKEL (reference sequence). The ends were cut back, 1 base at V and 4 bases at J, with 11 bases in the middle. The CDR3 totals 15 residues. The DNA of the CDR3 is TGTGCCAGCAGCCAAGGTACCGGGAGTTACAATGAGCAGTTCTTC. As protein: CASSQGTGSYNEQFF.

This clonotype was seen only once. This chain connects TRBV5-1 to TRBJ2-5; D gene uncertain. CDR1 is SGHRS and CDR2 is YFSETQ in the germline V gene. The CDR3 extends over 15 amino acids. Trimming cost V 4 bases and J 5 bases, with 18 bases left between them. CDR3 residues: CASSDTAAGWETQYF. The CDR3 DNA is TGCGCCAGCAGCGACACTGCAGCCGGGTGGGAGACCCAGTACTTC. Filled out from reference TRBV5-1 and TRBJ2-5, the complete variable domain reads KAGVTQTPRYLIKTRGQQVTLSCSPISGHRSVSWYQQTPGQGLQFLFEYFSETQRNKGNFPGRFSGRQFSNSRSEMNVSTLELGDSALYLCASSDTAAGWETQYFGPGTRLLVL.

The chain has TRBV20-1 and TRBJ2-1, with TRBD2 as a possible D gene (5 bases). The CDR3 spans 14 residues. Germline-derived CDR1 and CDR2 are DFQATT and SNEGSKA (reference sequence). The V end lost 6 bases, the J end lost 8 bases, and 20 bases lay between the germline ends. CDR3 residues: CSAPEGPTWDEQFF. CDR3 nucleotide sequence: TGCAGTGCGCCTGAGGGCCCGACTTGGGATGAGCAGTTCTTC.

This chain connects TRBV20-1 to TRBJ2-7; TRBD1 matches 10 bases. This CDR3 contains 15 residues. J gave up 1 base and V 6 bases, and 9 bases lay outside the gene matches. The germline CDR1 and CDR2 sequences are DFQATT and SNEGSKA (reference sequence). CDR3 bases: TGCAGTGCCCCCCACCGGGACAGGGGATCCTACGAGCAGTACTTC. This translates into CSAPHRDRGSYEQYF.

This clonotype was observed a few times. V gene TRBV10-3 combines with J gene TRBJ2-7, with D uncertain. V gave up 5 bases and J gave up 0 bases, with 14 bases separating them. From germline, CDR1 is ENHRY and CDR2 SYGVKD. There are 15 residues in the CDR3. The CDR3 DNA reads TGTGCCATCAGTTCGGCCGGCCTGACCTCCTACGAGCAGTACTTC. Amino acids: CAISSAGLTSYEQYF.

This clonotype appeared a few times. This chain joins TRBV7-9 and TRBJ2-1, with D possibly being TRBD1 or TRBD2 (5 bases each). Germline loops: CDR1 SEHNR, CDR2 FQNEAQ (reference sequence). The V gene lost 4 bases and the J gene lost 0 bases, with 13 bases spanning the gap. This CDR3 is 16 amino acids long. The CDR3 loop is CASSSRERSSYNEQFF. CDR3 coding DNA: TGTGCCAGCAGCTCCAGGGAGCGTAGCTCCTACAATGAGCAGTTCTTC.

J is TRBJ2-5 and V is TRBV20-1, with D possibly TRBD2 on 6 matching bases. The CDR3 consists of 16 residues. Trimming cost V 4 bases and J 4 bases, with 22 bases left between them. CDR1 is DFQATT and CDR2 is SNEGSKA in the germline V gene (reference sequence). The CDR3 protein is CSAIRKSAGRGETQYF. In nucleotides, the CDR3 is TGCAGTGCTATAAGGAAGAGTGCCGGGAGAGGAGAGACCCAGTACTTC.

This clonotype has only a few counts. This chain joins TRBV4-1 and TRBJ2-3; D not resolved. Germline loops: CDR1 MGHRA, CDR2 YSYEKL. Trimming removed 5 bases from V and 4 bases from J, with 10 bases in between. The CDR3 is 13 amino acids. The CDR3 sequence: CASSDRWADTQYF. Written as DNA, the CDR3 is TGCGCCAGCAGCGATCGATGGGCAGATACGCAGTATTTT.

Of note for this clonotype: The junction departs from germline at one end; a sequencing error may be responsible. This chain links TRBV7-9 with TRBJ2-7; no reliable D call. The CDR3 loop spans 14 amino acids. Germline V CDR1 and CDR2: SEHNR, FQNEAQ (reference sequence). This chain's CDR3 is CANSPVGSSYEQYF. The CDR3 DNA is TGTGCCAACAGCCCCGTTGGTAGCAGCTACGAGCAGTACTTC.

The V and J genes are TRBV7-2 and TRBJ2-5; D perhaps matches TRBD1 (7 bases). Germline loops: CDR1 SGHTA, CDR2 FQGNSA. This CDR3 region has 15 residues. V dropped 5 bases and J dropped 5 bases, with 18 bases sitting between them. Here the CDR3 DNA reads TGTGCCAGCAGCGCCCAATTACAGGGGAGGGAGACCCAGTACTTC. This gives the protein CASSAQLQGRETQYF.

Turning to this clonotype: One end of the junction is discordant with germline, which a read error may explain. V usage is TRBV12-3 or TRBV12-4 and J usage is TRBJ2-1, with 12 bases identical to TRBD2. This CDR3 comprises 12 residues. CDR3 amino acids: CASSRTSGKQFF. The CDR3 bases are TGTGCTAGCAGTCGGACTAGCGGGAAGCAGTTCTTC.

This clonotype was seen more than once but under ten times. The CDR3 bases are TGTGCCAGCAATCCTAGCGGGGGGGCGAGATACAATGAGCAGTTCTTC. This codes for CASNPSGGARYNEQFF. V and J are TRBV27 and TRBJ2-1; 12 bases are shared with TRBD2. Germline assignment: CDR1 MNHEY and CDR2 SMNVEV (reference sequence). CDR3 length: 16 residues. The V and J ends lost 7 bases and 4 bases, in that order; junction bases with no gene match: 8.

The gene calls are TRBV7-2 and TRBJ2-3; possibly TRBD2 for D (5 bases). Per germline, CDR1 SGHTA and CDR2 FQGNSA. This CDR3 has 15 amino acids. The V gene lost 2 bases and the J gene lost 4 bases, with 13 bases spanning the gap. The DNA for the CDR3 is TGTGCCAGCAGCTTATTCCCGGGAAAGGCAGATACGCAGTATTTT. It yields the protein CASSLFPGKADTQYF.

The V gene is TRBV5-1, the J gene TRBJ2-5; tentative D call: TRBD2 (5 bases). Germline assignment: CDR1 SGHRS and CDR2 YFSETQ. Deletions cut 4 bases from V and 2 bases from J, with 12 bases between. The CDR3 sequence is 14 residues long. The CDR3 DNA sequence: TGCGCCAGCAGCACGGGGTTCGGTCAAGAGACCCAGTACTTC. Translated, it gives CASSTGFGQETQYF.

This clonotype was counted a few times. The chain employs TRBV29-1 and TRBJ2-7, with D maybe TRBD2 (6 bases). This CDR3 spans 12 amino acids. V lost 7 bases and J lost 4, with 14 bases in between. Germline assignment: CDR1 SQVTM and CDR2 ANQGSEA. CDR3 residues: CSASTSSYEQYF. As DNA, the CDR3 is TGCAGCGCCTCGACTAGTTCTTACGAGCAGTACTTC.

This clonotype was observed a handful of times. This chain joins TRBV3-1 and TRBJ1-1; D may be TRBD1 (5 bases). The CDR3 is 16 amino acids. V shed 5 bases and J shed 5 bases, with 21 bases lying between them. Germline V gene data show CDR1 as LGHDT and CDR2 as YNNKEL (reference sequence). The CDR3 here is CASSSARGVVWTEAFF. The CDR3, as DNA: TGTGCCAGCAGCTCCGCCCGGGGGGTTGTTTGGACTGAAGCTTTCTTT.

The gene calls are TRBV6-5 and TRBJ2-1, with TRBD1 as a possible D gene (7 bases). Germline V gene lookup returns CDR1 MNHEY and CDR2 SVGAGI. The CDR3 loop spans 14 amino acids. V dropped 6 bases and J dropped 8 bases, with 17 bases sitting between them. The CDR3 bases are TGTGCCAGCAGAGCCGGGAGCAGGGGGTATGAGCAGTTCTTC. It specifies CASRAGSRGYEQFF.

This clonotype was seen only a few times. The V call is TRBV10-3, the J call TRBJ2-7, with D perhaps matching TRBD1 or TRBD2 (5 bases each). The last part of the DNA fits TRBJ2-5 better; the J call may be wrong. In germline, CDR1 is ENHRY, CDR2 SYGVKD. CDR3 size: 15 residues. The CDR3: CATSGKGQVYETQYF. The DNA for the CDR3 is TGTGCCACCTCGGGGAAGGGGCAGGTGTACGAGACCCAGTACTTC.

In this sample, this clonotype turned up a few times. The chain combines TRBV7-8 with TRBJ1-1; 10 positions agree with TRBD1. Germline V lookup: CDR1 SGHVS, CDR2 FQNEAQ. The CDR3 is 18 amino acids. V shed 5 bases and J 5 bases; nucleotides not matched to a gene: 17. Written as DNA, the CDR3 is TGTGCCAGCAGCGCAACCGGGACAGGGGTCCCGTTCTTGACTGAAGCTTTCTTT. This encodes CASSATGTGVPFLTEAFF.

A few counts support this clonotype. The gene calls are TRBV12-3 or TRBV12-4 and TRBJ2-3, with D possibly being TRBD1 (6 bases). V lost 5 bases to trimming and J lost 5 bases, with 14 bases between them. CDR3 size: 14 residues. The CDR3 sequence: CASSPETQGDTQYF. For the CDR3, the DNA is TGTGCCAGCAGTCCTGAAACACAGGGAGATACGCAGTATTTT.

The rearrangement uses TRBV5-1 and TRBJ1-1; D possibly corresponds to TRBD1 (5 bases). The CDR3 sequence is 14 residues long. Germline V gives CDR1 SGHRS, CDR2 YFSETQ. V was clipped by 7 bases and J by 2 bases, with 15 bases between them. The CDR3 bases are TGCGCCAGCGGAGTGCTAGACAGTAACACTGAAGCTTTCTTT. Translation: CASGVLDSNTEAFF. Looking up the rest from reference TRBV5-1 and TRBJ1-1 gives the full variable domain: KAGVTQTPRYLIKTRGQQVTLSCSPISGHRSVSWYQQTPGQGLQFLFEYFSETQRNKGNFPGRFSGRQFSNSRSEMNVSTLELGDSALYLCASGVLDSNTEAFFGQGTRLTVV.

The gene calls are TRBV7-9 and TRBJ2-7; D may correspond to TRBD1 or TRBD2 (5 bases each). The CDR3 covers 13 residues. Germline V gene data show CDR1 as SEHNR and CDR2 as FQNEAQ (reference sequence). V shed 5 bases and J shed 5 bases, with 13 bases lying between them. The CDR3, as DNA: TGTGCCAGCAGCCCGAAGGGACCTGACGAGCAGTACTTC. It encodes CASSPKGPDEQYF.

The sample holds one count of this clonotype. The V gene is TRBV24-1, the J gene TRBJ1-5, with 7 positions matching TRBD1. The CDR3 sequence is 15 residues long. Germline V gives CDR1 KGHDR, CDR2 SFDVKD. After removal of 5 bases from V and 4 bases from J, the junction contained 7 bases not matched to a gene. CDR3 in amino acids: CATSARTGVNQPQHF. CDR3 nucleotides: TGTGCCACCAGTGCAAGAACAGGGGTGAATCAGCCCCAGCATTTT.

V usage is TRBV6-2 or TRBV6-3 and J usage is TRBJ2-3, with a possible D match to TRBD1 (5 bases). Germline CDR1 and CDR2: MNHEY and SVGEGT. The CDR3 is made up of 12 amino acids. V gave up 8 bases and J gave up 3 bases, with 9 bases separating them. The CDR3 sequence: CASQGFTDTQYF. The CDR3 region has the DNA TGTGCCAGCCAGGGATTTACAGATACGCAGTATTTT.

This rearrangement joins TRBV14 to TRBJ1-2, with 8 bases aligning to TRBD1. V dropped 5 bases and J dropped 4; count of bases not matched to a gene: 6. Germline V lookup: CDR1 SGHDN, CDR2 FVKESK. The CDR3 covers 14 residues. The CDR3 nucleotides are TGTGCCAGCAGCACGGCAGGGGGCGGCTATGGCTACACCTTC. Its protein is CASSTAGGGYGYTF.